These T cell receptor beta chains were read from a single sample in a study of liver allograft versus peripheral blood T cells. TCRdb fed the reads into MiXCR, producing one record per CDR3 protein. The sample records 10,000 or so distinct CDR3 sequences, roughly 18% being singletons. The receptor source for this set is a human patient who had a liver transplant. Part of the T cell pool may stem from the graft donor. CDR3s include the opening cysteine and the closing phenylalanine or tryptophan. D genes are given only for firm matches. Where a row states a size, it is once, few, many or the class of an expanded clone; other rows omit it.

clone_size	j_call	cdr3_length	v_call	d_call	cdr3_aa	cdr3_nt
.	TRBJ1-1	14	TRBV6-5	.	CASSYTAGNTEAFF	TGTGCCAGCAGTTACACGGCGGGTAACACTGAAGCTTTCTTT
few	TRBJ1-2	13	TRBV11-2	.	CASSLQGLYGYTF	TGTGCCAGCAGCTTACAGGGCCTCTATGGCTACACCTTC
medium-sized	TRBJ1-1	14	TRBV10-3	.	CAISPSLPNTEAFF	TGTGCCATCAGCCCCTCACTGCCGAACACTGAAGCTTTCTTT
.	TRBJ1-4	14	TRBV7-9	.	CASSAGTRWTKLFF	TGTGCCAGCAGCGCCGGGACCCGATGGACGAAACTGTTTTTT
medium-sized	TRBJ1-1	15	TRBV18	.	CASSPPGGWGTEAFF	TGTGCCAGCTCACCTCCCGGGGGGTGGGGCACTGAAGCTTTCTTT
many	TRBJ2-7	13	TRBV6-5	.	CASSYHRTYEQYF	TGTGCCAGCAGTTATCATAGGACCTACGAGCAGTACTTC
many	TRBJ1-1	14	TRBV5-4	.	CASSYKTANTEAFF	TGTGCCAGCAGCTATAAGACAGCGAACACTGAAGCTTTCTTT
few	TRBJ2-3	13	TRBV30	.	CAWDPGPTDTQYF	TGTGCCTGGGACCCGGGGCCCACAGATACGCAGTATTTT
.	TRBJ2-2	15	TRBV19	TRBD2	CASSLRGGDTGELFF	TGTGCCAGTAGTCTTCGGGGGGGAGACACCGGGGAGCTGTTTTTT
.	TRBJ1-2	15	TRBV20-1	TRBD1	CSARDVAGGGVGYTF	TGCAGTGCTAGAGATGTGGCAGGGGGGGGAGTAGGCTACACCTTC
few	TRBJ2-7	14	TRBV19	.	CASSITAVSYEQYF	TGTGCCAGTAGTATAACAGCCGTCTCCTACGAGCAGTACTTC
.	TRBJ1-1	15	TRBV20-1	.	CSARRGQIPNTEAFF	TGCAGTGCTAGACGGGGTCAGATACCCAACACTGAAGCTTTCTTT
many	TRBJ2-7	13	TRBV19	.	CASSIQASYEQYF	TGTGCCAGTAGTATACAGGCCTCCTACGAGCAGTACTTC
few	TRBJ1-2	12	TRBV5-4	TRBD1	CASSLDRGGYTF	TGTGCCAGCAGCCTCGACAGGGGGGGCTACACCTTC
medium-sized	TRBJ1-1	12	TRBV29-1	.	CSVSQRNTEAFF	TGCAGCGTTTCACAGCGGAACACTGAAGCTTTCTTT
.	TRBJ1-6	14	TRBV12-3/TRBV12-4	TRBD1	CASTPGQGFSPLHF	TGTGCCAGCACTCCGGGACAGGGGTTCTCACCCCTCCACTTT
.	TRBJ1-2	15	TRBV6-2/TRBV6-3	.	CASRLGRDSNYGYTF	TGTGCCAGCAGACTAGGACGAGATTCTAACTATGGCTACACCTTC
.	TRBJ1-3	14	TRBV5-4	.	CASSHGTERNTIYF	TGTGCCAGCAGCCATGGGACGGAAAGAAACACCATATATTTT
few	TRBJ1-3	15	TRBV6-5	.	CASSSLANRGNTIYF	TGTGCCAGCAGTTCCCTGGCTAATCGCGGAAACACCATATATTTT
few	TRBJ1-5	17	TRBV6-5	TRBD1	CASSTDRGPGGNQPQHF	TGTGCCAGCAGTACCGACAGGGGACCAGGGGGCAATCAGCCCCAGCATTTT
medium-sized	TRBJ1-1	14	TRBV19	.	CASSSPGHNTEAFF	TGTGCCAGTAGCAGTCCTGGGCACAACACTGAAGCTTTCTTT
medium-sized	TRBJ1-4	15	TRBV19	.	CASCSQGTTNEKLFF	TGTGCCAGTTGTAGCCAGGGGACAACTAATGAAAAACTGTTTTTT
many	TRBJ2-7	12	TRBV6-2/TRBV6-3	.	CASSYLHYEQYF	TGTGCCAGCAGTTACCTCCACTACGAGCAGTACTTC
.	TRBJ1-5	16	TRBV6-6	.	CASSYPRGSSNQPQHF	TGTGCCAGCAGTTACCCCCGGGGGAGCAGCAATCAGCCCCAGCATTTT
medium-sized	TRBJ1-2	16	TRBV19	TRBD1	CASSIDWTGGVYGYTF	TGTGCCAGTAGTATAGATTGGACAGGGGGAGTCTATGGCTACACCTTC
.	TRBJ1-1	15	TRBV5-1	.	CASSLAVGVNTEAFF	TGCGCCAGCAGCTTGGCGGTCGGGGTGAACACTGAAGCTTTCTTT
few	TRBJ1-2	13	TRBV19	.	CASSIRPSYGYTF	TGTGCCAGTAGTATTCGACCCTCCTATGGCTACACCTTC
once	TRBJ1-1	17	TRBV20-1	TRBD1	CSARRFTGQGRNTEAFF	TGCAGTGCTAGGCGATTCACCGGACAGGGCAGAAACACTGAAGCTTTCTTT
medium-sized	TRBJ1-6	15	TRBV19	.	CASSSQSSYNSPLHF	TGTGCCAGTAGTAGTCAGAGCTCCTATAATTCACCCCTCCACTTT
medium-sized	TRBJ1-1	11	TRBV29-1	.	CSATENTEAFF	TGCAGCGCGACGGAGAACACTGAAGCTTTCTTT
.	TRBJ1-6	17	TRBV6-6	TRBD1	CASALGTGARSNSPLHF	TGTGCCAGCGCGCTTGGGACAGGGGCGAGGAGTAATTCACCCCTCCACTTT
few	TRBJ2-7	12	TRBV7-9	.	CASSRIENEQYF	TGTGCCAGCAGCCGTATTGAAAACGAGCAGTACTTC
medium-sized	TRBJ2-1	16	TRBV13	.	CASSFSPSYSYNEQFF	TGTGCCAGCAGCTTCTCACCCTCATATTCCTACAATGAGCAGTTCTTC
.	TRBJ1-2	9	TRBV20-1	.	CSALYGYTF	TGCAGTGCTCTCTATGGCTACACCTTC
medium-sized	TRBJ1-1	13	TRBV19	.	CASSIVGSTEAFF	TGTGCCAGTAGTATTGTCGGCAGTACTGAAGCTTTCTTT
few	TRBJ1-2	13	TRBV6-1	.	CASSEDQTYGYTF	TGTGCCAGCAGTGAGGATCAAACCTATGGCTACACCTTC
medium-sized	TRBJ1-1	14	TRBV18	.	CASSPIQDHTEAFF	TGTGCCAGCTCACCCATCCAGGACCACACTGAAGCTTTCTTT
many	TRBJ2-7	12	TRBV6-2/TRBV6-3	.	CASSYSSYEQYF	TGTGCCAGCAGTTACTCAAGCTACGAGCAGTACTTC
.	TRBJ1-2	14	TRBV12-3/TRBV12-4	.	CASSLDSLGVGYTF	TGTGCCAGCAGCTTAGACAGTCTCGGTGTTGGCTACACCTTC
.	TRBJ1-5	13	TRBV7-2	.	CASSSQGYQPQHF	TGTGCCAGCAGCTCCCAGGGGTACCAGCCCCAGCATTTT
.	TRBJ1-6	13	TRBV20-1	.	CSAAGQGNSPLHF	TGCAGTGCTGCGGGACAAGGAAATTCACCCCTCCACTTT
few	TRBJ1-2	13	TRBV12-3/TRBV12-4	TRBD1	CASSTKGARGYTF	TGTGCCAGCTCCACCAAGGGGGCGCGGGGCTACACCTTC
.	TRBJ1-5	12	TRBV20-1	.	CSASGAGQPQHF	TGCAGTGCTAGTGGGGCGGGACAGCCCCAGCATTTT
medium-sized	TRBJ1-1	17	TRBV6-6	.	CASSYLPDGWINTEAFF	TGTGCCAGCAGTTACCTGCCGGACGGATGGATTAACACTGAAGCTTTCTTT
medium-sized	TRBJ1-4	16	TRBV6-6	TRBD1	CASRPDPGQGGEKLFF	TGTGCCAGCAGACCCGACCCGGGACAGGGGGGTGAAAAACTGTTTTTT
medium-sized	TRBJ1-6	14	TRBV5-6	.	CASSLGGSQSPLHF	TGTGCCAGCAGCTTGGGTGGGTCTCAGTCACCCCTCCACTTT
.	TRBJ2-3	14	TRBV20-1	.	CSARVGSGTDTQYF	TGCAGTGCTAGAGTAGGATCAGGGACAGATACGCAGTATTTT
many	TRBJ2-3	17	TRBV6-1	TRBD2	CASSEGRGAGGRDTQYF	TGTGCCAGCAGTGAGGGGAGGGGCGCGGGGGGGCGAGATACGCAGTATTTT